This T cell receptor (beta chain) was recovered during a study of graft-versus-host responses after intestinal transplantation. Only in-frame clones appear in the TCRdb table, and some are missing; sequencing was by immunoSEQ multiplex PCR. The data show about 130,000 clones, around 90% seen once. Worth noting for this clone: As yet, its antigen is unknown.

Germline assignment: CDR1 SGHRS and CDR2 YFSETQ. The CDR3 is 14 amino acids. V was shortened by 4 bases and J by 7 bases, with 14 bases between the two germline ends. The chain joins TRBV5-1 to TRBJ1-4; D is unresolved. The sequencing here drew on unstimulated CD4+ T cells sorted from spleen or lymph node cells, taken before intestinal transplant. This receptor was taken from a human donor who received an intestinal transplant. As DNA, the CDR3 is TGCGCCAGCAGCCGTCGCGGGCCCGGTGAAAAACTGTTTTTT. The encoded protein is CASSRRGPGEKLFF.